The entry that follows covers one T cell receptor beta chain sequence. Its antigen is unknown. No quality values exist for individual bases; no much larger clone is one base distant. Evidence of autoimmunity was found in all CD3G-deficient patients, and more severe autoimmunity was observed in two of the patients. At the time of testing, the patients were between 2 and 39 years old, and their CD4+ and CD8+ T cells had reduced naive proportions and increased memory proportions. CD4+ cells were FACS-sorted into CD25-high CD127-low regulatory T cells and CD25-low CD127-high conventional CD4+ T cells. The patient group comprised roughly 6 individuals with CD3G deficiency. An international network of physicians spanning the United States, Europe and Asia provided the patient samples and clinical data. Peripheral blood mononuclear cells were isolated by Ficoll density separation. This record belongs to a study of regulatory T cells listed by TCRdb under 2018. Concerning the study at large: Between CD3G-deficient patients and healthy controls, the study compared T-cell receptor beta repertoires in sorted regulatory T cells, conventional CD4+ T cells and CD8+ T cells.

General conclusions and limits of the study: Hydrophobic residues at CDR3 positions 6 and 7 were enriched in conventional CD4+ T cells from CD3G-deficient patients, which suggests more self-reactive specificities. In patients, repertoires had restricted unique TRB V-J pairs and skewed V and J gene usage, with regulatory T cells showing the most marked changes.

The multiplex PCR relied on 52 forward TRBV primers and 13 reverse TRBJ primers, and amplification bias was corrected through assay-based and computational methods. Rearranged TRB loci were amplified from genomic DNA by multiplex PCR within the immunoSEQ assay. An Illumina HiSeq platform was used to sequence the TRB amplicons. The original methods were these. Raw sequences were error-filtered and aligned to reference gene sequences by custom algorithms and were subsequently analyzed with the immunoSEQ online tools. The frequencies of productive and nonproductive TRB rearrangements were evaluated among unique sequences as well as among total sequences. Hydrophobicity and amino acid composition of residues 6 and 7 within the TRB CDR3 were used to estimate the potential for self-reactivity. Prism software was used to run t tests, Mann-Whitney tests or two-way ANOVA for comparisons between groups. TCRdb's version of the immuneACCESS table is confined to in-frame rearrangements and falls short of the full clone set. An unresolved V gene accounts for under half of the shortfall where checked; the remainder is of unknown origin. The DNA was the basis for D and trimming; V, J and clone size are from that table. Across this sample there are over 30,000 clones, with 85% to 95% seen only once. The top ten hold approximately 0.98% of the sample.

The germline V end is reduced by 3 bases and the J end by 3 bases; junction bases left unmatched: 6. The CDR3 numbers 15 residues from cysteine through phenylalanine. Solely the CDR3 DNA is kept, with 45 bases framed from the first base. As encoded in the germline V gene, CDR1 is MNHNS while CDR2 is SASEGT. The specimen sequenced was conventional CD4+ T cells sorted from blood. This TCR was recovered from a child under 10 years old with CD3G deficiency. The V and J segments used are TRBV6-1 and TRBJ2-3; 7 junctional bases match TRBD1. The DNA sequence follows: TGTGCCAGCAGTGATGGACAGGCAATTACAGATACGCAGTATTTT. Its amino acids are CASSDGQAITDTQYF.